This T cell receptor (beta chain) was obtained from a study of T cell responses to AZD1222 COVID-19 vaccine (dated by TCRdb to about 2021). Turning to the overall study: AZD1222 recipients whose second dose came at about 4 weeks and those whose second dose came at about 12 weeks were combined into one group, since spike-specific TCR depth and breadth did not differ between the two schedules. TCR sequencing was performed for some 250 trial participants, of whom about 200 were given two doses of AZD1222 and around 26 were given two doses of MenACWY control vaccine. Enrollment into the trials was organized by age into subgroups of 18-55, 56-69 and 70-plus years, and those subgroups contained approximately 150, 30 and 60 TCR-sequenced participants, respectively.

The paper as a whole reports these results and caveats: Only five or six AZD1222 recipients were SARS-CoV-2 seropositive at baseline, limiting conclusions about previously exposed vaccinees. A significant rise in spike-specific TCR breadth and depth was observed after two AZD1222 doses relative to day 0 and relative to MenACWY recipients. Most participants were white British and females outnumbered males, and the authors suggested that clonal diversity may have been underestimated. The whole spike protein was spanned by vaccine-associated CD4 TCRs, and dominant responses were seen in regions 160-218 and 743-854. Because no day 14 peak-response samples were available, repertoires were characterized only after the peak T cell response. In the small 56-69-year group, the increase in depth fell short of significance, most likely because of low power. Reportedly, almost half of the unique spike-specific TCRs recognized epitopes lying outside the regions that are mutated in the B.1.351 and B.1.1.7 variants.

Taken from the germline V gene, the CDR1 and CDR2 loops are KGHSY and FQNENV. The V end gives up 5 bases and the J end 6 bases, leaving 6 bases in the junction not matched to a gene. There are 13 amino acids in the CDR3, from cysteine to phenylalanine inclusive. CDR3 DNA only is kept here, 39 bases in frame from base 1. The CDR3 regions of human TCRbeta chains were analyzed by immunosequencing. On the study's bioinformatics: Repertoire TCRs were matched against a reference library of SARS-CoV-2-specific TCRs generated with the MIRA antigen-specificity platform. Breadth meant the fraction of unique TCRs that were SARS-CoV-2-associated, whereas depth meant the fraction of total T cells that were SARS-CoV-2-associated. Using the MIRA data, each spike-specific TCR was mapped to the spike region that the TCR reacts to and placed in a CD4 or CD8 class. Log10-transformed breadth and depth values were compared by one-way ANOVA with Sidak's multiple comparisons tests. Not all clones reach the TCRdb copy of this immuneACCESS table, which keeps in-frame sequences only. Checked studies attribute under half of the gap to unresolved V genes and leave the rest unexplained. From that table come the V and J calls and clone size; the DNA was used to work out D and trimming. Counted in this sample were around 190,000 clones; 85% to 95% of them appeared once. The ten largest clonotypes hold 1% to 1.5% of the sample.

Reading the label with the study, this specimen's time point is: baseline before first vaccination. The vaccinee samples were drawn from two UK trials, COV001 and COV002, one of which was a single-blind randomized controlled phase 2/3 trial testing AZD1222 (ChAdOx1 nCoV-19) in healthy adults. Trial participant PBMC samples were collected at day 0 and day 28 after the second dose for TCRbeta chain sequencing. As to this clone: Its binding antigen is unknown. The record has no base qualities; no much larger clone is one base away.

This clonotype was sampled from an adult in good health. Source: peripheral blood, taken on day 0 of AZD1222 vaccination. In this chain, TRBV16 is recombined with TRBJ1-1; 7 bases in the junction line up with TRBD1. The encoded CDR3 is CASSSRGGAEAFF. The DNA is TGTGCCAGCAGCTCCCGAGGGGGCGCTGAAGCTTTCTTT.